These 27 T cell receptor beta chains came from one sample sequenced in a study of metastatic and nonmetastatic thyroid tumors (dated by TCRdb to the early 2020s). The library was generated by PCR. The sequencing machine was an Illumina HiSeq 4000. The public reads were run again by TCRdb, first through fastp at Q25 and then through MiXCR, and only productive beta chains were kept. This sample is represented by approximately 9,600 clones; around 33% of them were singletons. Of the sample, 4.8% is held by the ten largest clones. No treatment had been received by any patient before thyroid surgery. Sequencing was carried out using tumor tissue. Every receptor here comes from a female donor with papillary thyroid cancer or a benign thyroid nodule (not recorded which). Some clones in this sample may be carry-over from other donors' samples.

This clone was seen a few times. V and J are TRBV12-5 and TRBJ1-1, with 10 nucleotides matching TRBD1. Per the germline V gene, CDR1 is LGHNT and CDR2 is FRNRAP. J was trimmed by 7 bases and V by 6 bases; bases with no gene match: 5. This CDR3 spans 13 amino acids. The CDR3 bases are TGTGCTAGTGGCCCGGGACAGGGGCTTGAAGCTTTCTTT. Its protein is CASGPGQGLEAFF.

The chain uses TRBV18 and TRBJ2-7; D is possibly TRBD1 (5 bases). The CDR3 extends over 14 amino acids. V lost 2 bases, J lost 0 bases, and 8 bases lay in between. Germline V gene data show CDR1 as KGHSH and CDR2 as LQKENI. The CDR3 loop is CASSPMTASYEQYF. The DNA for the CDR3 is TGTGCCAGCTCACCAATGACAGCCTCCTACGAGCAGTACTTC.

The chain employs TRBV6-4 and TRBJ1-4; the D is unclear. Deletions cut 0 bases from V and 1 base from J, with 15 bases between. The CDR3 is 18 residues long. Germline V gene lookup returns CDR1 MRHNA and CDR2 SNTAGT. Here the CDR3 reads CASSDSGGSPLTNEKLFF. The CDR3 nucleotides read TGTGCCAGCAGTGACTCCGGCGGAAGTCCTTTAACTAATGAAAAACTGTTTTTT.

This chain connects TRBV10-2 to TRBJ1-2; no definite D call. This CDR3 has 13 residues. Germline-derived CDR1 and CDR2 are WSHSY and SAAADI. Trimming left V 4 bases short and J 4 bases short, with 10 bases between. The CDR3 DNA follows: TGCGCCAGCAGTGTTGGCAGGCCCTATGGCTACACCTTC. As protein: CASSVGRPYGYTF.

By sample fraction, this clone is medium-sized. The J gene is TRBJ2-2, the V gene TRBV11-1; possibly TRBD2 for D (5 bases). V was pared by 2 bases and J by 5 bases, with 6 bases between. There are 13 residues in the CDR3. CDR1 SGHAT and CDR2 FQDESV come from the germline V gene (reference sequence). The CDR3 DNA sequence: TGTGCCAGCAGCTTAACGGGGACCGGGGAGCTGTTTTTT. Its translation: CASSLTGTGELFF.

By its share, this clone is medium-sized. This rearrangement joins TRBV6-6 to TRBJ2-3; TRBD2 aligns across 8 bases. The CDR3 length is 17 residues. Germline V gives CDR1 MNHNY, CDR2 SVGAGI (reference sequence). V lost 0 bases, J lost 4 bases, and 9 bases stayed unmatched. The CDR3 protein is CASSYSIAGLSPDTQYF. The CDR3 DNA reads TGTGCCAGCAGTTACTCCATAGCGGGGCTAAGCCCAGATACGCAGTATTTT.

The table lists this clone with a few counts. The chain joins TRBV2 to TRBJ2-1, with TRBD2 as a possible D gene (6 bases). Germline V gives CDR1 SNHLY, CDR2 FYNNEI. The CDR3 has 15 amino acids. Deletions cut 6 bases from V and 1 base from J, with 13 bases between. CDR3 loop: CASRSSGSSYNEQFF. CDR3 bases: TGTGCCAGCAGGAGTAGCGGTTCGTCCTACAATGAGCAGTTCTTC.

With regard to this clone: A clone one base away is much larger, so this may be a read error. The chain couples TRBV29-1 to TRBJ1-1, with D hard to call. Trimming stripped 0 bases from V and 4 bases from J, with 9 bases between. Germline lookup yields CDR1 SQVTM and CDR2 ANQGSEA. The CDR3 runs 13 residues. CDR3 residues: CSVEESVGTEAFF. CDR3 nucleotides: TGCAGCGTTGAAGAATCCGTGGGCACTGAAGCTTTCTTT.

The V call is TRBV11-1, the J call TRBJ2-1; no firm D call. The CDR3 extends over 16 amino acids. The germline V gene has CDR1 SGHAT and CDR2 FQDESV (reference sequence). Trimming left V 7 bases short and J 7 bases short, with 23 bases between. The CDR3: CASIHLPANPWNEQFF. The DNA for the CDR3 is TGTGCCAGCATCCATCTTCCTGCTAACCCGTGGAATGAGCAGTTCTTC.

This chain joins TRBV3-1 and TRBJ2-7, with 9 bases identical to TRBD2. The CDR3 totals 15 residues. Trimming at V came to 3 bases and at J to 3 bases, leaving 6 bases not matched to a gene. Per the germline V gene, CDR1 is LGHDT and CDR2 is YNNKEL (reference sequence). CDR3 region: CASSHAGTSFYEQYF. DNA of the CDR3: TGTGCCAGCAGCCATGCCGGGACTAGCTTCTACGAGCAGTACTTC.

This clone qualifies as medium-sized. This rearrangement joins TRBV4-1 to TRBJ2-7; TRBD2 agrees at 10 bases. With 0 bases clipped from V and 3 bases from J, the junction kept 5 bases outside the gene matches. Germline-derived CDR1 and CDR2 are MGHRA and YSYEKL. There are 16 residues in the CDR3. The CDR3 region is CASSQDGAGGDYEQYF. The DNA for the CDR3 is TGCGCCAGCAGCCAAGACGGAGCGGGAGGGGACTACGAGCAGTACTTC.

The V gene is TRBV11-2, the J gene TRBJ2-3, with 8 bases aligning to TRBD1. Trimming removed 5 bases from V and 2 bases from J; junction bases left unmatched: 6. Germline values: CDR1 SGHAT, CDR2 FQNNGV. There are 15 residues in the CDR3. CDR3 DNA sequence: TGTGCCAGCAGCCCCCGGGACAGGACCACAGATACGCAGTATTTT. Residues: CASSPRDRTTDTQYF.

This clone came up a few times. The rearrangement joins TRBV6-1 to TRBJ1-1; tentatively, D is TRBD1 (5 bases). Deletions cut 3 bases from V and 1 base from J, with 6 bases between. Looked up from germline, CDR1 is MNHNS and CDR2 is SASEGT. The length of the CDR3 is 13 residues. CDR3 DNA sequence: TGTGCCAGCAGTGACGGACAGAACACTGAAGCTTTCTTT. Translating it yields CASSDGQNTEAFF.

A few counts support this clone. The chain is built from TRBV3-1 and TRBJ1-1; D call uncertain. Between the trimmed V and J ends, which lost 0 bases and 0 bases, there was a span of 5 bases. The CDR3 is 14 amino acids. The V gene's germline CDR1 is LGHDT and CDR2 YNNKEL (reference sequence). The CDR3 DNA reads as TGTGCCAGCAGCCAAGATCTAATGAACACTGAAGCTTTCTTT. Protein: CASSQDLMNTEAFF.

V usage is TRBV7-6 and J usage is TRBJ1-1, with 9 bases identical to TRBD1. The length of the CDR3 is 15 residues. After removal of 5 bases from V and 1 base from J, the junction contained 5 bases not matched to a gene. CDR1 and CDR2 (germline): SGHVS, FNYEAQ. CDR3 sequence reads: CASSPTGGENTEAFF. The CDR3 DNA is TGTGCCAGCAGCCCGACAGGGGGGGAGAACACTGAAGCTTTCTTT.

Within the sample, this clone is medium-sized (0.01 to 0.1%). Written as DNA, the CDR3 is TGTGCCTGGAGGGCTGCGGGCGCGAACAATGAGCAGTTCTTC. Translation gives CAWRAAGANNEQFF. V is TRBV30 and J is TRBJ2-1; D may be TRBD2 (5 bases). Germline V CDR1 and CDR2: GTSNPN, SVGIG (reference sequence). The CDR3 length is 14 residues. Trimming took 3 bases from V and 5 from J, leaving 14 bases between them.

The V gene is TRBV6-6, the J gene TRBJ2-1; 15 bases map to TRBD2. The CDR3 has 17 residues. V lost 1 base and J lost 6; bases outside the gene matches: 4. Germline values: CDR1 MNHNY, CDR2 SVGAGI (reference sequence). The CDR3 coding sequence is TGTGCCAGCAGTTACTGGACTAGCGGGAGGGCCTTCAATGAGCAGTTCTTC. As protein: CASSYWTSGRAFNEQFF.

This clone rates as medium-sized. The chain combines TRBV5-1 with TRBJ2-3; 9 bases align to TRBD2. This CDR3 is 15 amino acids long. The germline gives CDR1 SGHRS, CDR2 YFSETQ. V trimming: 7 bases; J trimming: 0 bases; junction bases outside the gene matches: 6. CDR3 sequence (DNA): TGCGCCAGCGGGGTGGGGACTAGCAGCACAGATACGCAGTATTTT. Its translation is CASGVGTSSTDTQYF.

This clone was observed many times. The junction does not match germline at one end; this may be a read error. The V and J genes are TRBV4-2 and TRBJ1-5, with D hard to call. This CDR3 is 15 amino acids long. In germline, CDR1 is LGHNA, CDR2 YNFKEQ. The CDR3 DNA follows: TGTGCCAACAGCCAAGAGGTTCCGGCGAATCAGCCCCAGCATTTT. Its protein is CANSQEVPANQPQHF.

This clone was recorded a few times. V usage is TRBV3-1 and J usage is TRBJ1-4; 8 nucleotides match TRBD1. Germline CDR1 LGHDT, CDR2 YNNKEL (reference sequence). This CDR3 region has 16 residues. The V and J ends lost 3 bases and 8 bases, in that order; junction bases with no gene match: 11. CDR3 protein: CASSHSVQGAREKLFF. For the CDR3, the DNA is TGTGCCAGCAGCCACTCTGTCCAGGGGGCTAGAGAAAAACTGTTTTTT.

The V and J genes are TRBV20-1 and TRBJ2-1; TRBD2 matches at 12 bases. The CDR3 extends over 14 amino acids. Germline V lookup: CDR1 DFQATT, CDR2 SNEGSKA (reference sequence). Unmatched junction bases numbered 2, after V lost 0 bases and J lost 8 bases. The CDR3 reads CSARETSGSDEQFF. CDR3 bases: TGCAGTGCTAGAGAGACTAGCGGGAGCGATGAGCAGTTCTTC.

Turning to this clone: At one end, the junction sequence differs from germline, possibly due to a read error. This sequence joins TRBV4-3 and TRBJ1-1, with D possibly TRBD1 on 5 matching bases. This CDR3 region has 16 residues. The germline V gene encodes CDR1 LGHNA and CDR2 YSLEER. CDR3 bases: TGCGCCGGCAGCCAAGAATTTTGGGCAGGGTACACTGAAGCTTTCTTT. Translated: CAGSQEFWAGYTEAFF.

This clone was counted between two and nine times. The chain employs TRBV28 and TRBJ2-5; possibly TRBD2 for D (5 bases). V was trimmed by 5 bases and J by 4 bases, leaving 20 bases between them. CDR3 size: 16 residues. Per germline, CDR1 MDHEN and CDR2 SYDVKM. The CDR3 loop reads CASSPPLASKGETQYF. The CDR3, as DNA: TGTGCCAGCAGTCCCCCCCTAGCCTCGAAGGGAGAGACCCAGTACTTC.

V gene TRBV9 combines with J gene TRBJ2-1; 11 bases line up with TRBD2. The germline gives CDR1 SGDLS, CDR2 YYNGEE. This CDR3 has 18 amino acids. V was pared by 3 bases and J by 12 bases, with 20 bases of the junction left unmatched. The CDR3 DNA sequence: TGTGCCAGCAGCGCCACACTAGCGGGAGATGAACATACACAGCTGCAGTTCTTC. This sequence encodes CASSATLAGDEHTQLQFF.

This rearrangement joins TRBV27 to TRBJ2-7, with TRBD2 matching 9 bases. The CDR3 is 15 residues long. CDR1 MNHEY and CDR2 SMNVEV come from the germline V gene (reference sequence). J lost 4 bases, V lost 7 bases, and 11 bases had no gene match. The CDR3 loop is CASKRSGTSPYEQYF. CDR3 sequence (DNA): TGTGCCAGCAAACGTTCCGGGACTAGCCCTTACGAGCAGTACTTC.

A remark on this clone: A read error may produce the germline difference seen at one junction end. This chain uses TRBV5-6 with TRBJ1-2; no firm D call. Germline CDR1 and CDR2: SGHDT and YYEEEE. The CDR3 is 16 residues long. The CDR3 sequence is CASSLGGQRQTYGYAF. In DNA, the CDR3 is TGTGCCAGCAGCTTGGGCGGGCAGAGGCAAACGTATGGCTACGCCTTC.

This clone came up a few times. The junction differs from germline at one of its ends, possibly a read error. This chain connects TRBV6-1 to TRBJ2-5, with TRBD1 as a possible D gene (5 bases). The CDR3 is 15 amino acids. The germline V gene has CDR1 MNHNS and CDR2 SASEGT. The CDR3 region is CAISEGDRLQETQYF. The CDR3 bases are TGTGCCATCAGTGAAGGCGACAGACTTCAAGAGACCCAGTACTTC.